These 5 T cell receptor beta chains share one sample of origin, sequenced in a study of T cells in localized non-small cell lung cancer. The table came from immunoSEQ multiplex PCR; TCRdb's copy has only in-frame clones and leaves some out. The table lists 15,000 to 20,000 clones, 82% of them singletons. The sequences come from peripheral blood, collected before any cancer treatment. Source of these receptors: a male donor aged 60 or over with stage I lung adenocarcinoma.

The chain has TRBV5-1 and TRBJ2-7; 12 nucleotides align to TRBD2. The CDR3 extends over 16 amino acids. J lost 5 bases, V lost 1 base, and 7 bases had no gene match. From germline, CDR1 is SGHRS and CDR2 YFSETQ. The CDR3 region is CASSLTTSGSFHEQYF. CDR3 nucleotide sequence: TGCGCCAGCAGCTTGACGACTAGCGGGAGTTTCCACGAGCAGTACTTC.

CDR3 DNA: TGCGCCAGCAGCCCCGGACAGGGAGGGAGTCAGCCCCAGCATTTT. The encoded protein is CASSPGQGGSQPQHF. The chain has TRBV5-1 and TRBJ1-5; 8 positions agree with TRBD1. V lost 4 bases and J lost 6; bases outside the gene matches: 9. From germline, CDR1 is SGHRS and CDR2 YFSETQ. The CDR3 is 15 residues long.

By proportion, this clone is medium-sized. The rearrangement joins TRBV15 to TRBJ2-1, with a tentative D call TRBD2 (7 bases). The ends were cut back, 6 bases at V and 3 bases at J, with 12 bases in the middle. The CDR3 is 14 amino acids. Germline CDR1 and CDR2: LNHNV and YYDKDF (reference sequence). In nucleotides, the CDR3 is TGTGCCACCAGTACGGGGGGCAACTACAATGAGCAGTTCTTC. Translated: CATSTGGNYNEQFF.

The rearrangement links TRBV6-6 to TRBJ2-1; TRBD1 agrees at 7 bases. CDR3 length: 13 residues. Trimming at V came to 5 bases and at J to 8 bases, leaving 6 bases not matched to a gene. CDR1 is MNHNY, CDR2 SVGAGI, per germline (reference sequence). CDR3 in DNA: TGTGCCAGCAGTCCTGGCAGGGGGTATGAGCAGTTCTTC. Translated: CASSPGRGYEQFF.

This clone has just one count. V is TRBV28 and J is TRBJ2-7; 9 positions match TRBD2. CDR3 length: 13 residues. V gave up 6 bases and J gave up 1 base; unmatched junction bases: 1. Germline values: CDR1 MDHEN, CDR2 SYDVKM. CDR3 protein: CASRGLASYEQYF. The CDR3 region has the DNA TGTGCCAGCAGGGGACTAGCTTCCTACGAGCAGTACTTC.